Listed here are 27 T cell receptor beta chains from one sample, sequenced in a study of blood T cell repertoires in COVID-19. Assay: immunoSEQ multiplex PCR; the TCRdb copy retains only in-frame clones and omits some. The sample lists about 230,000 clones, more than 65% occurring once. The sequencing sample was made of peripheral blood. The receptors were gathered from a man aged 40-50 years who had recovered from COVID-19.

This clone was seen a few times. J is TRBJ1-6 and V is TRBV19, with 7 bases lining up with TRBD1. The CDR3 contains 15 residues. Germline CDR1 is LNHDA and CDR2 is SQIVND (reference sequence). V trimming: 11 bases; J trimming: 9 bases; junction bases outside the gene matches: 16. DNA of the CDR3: TGTGCCGTGGGGCCGCGACAGGGCAGAGGTTCACCCCTCCACTTT. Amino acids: CAVGPRQGRGSPLHF.

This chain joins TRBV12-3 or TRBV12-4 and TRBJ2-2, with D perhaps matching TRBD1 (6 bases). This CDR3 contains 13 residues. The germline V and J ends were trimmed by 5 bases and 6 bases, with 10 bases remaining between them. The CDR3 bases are TGTGCCAGCAGTATTACAGGGTCCGGGGAGCTGTTTTTT. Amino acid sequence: CASSITGSGELFF.

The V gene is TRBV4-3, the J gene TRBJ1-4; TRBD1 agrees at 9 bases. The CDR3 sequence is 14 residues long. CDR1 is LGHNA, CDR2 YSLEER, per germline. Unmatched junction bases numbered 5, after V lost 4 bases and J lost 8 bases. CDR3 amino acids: CASSPGTGREKLFF. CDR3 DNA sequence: TGCGCCAGCAGCCCCGGGACAGGGAGGGAAAAACTGTTTTTT.

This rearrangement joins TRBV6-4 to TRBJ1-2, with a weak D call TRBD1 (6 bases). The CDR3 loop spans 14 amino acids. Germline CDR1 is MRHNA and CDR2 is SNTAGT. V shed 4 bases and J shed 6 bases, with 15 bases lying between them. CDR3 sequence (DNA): TGTGCCAGCAGTGGCTGGGGGGGGGCTGATGGCTACACCTTC. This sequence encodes CASSGWGGADGYTF.

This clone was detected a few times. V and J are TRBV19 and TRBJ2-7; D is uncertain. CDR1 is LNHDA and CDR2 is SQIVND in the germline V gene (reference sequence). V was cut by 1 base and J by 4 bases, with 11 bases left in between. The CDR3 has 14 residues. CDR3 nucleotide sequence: TGTGCCAGTAGTATAGGATTGAACGGGTACGAGCAGTACTTC. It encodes CASSIGLNGYEQYF.

CDR3: CASSIVAGADEQFF. CDR3 coding DNA: TGTGCCAGCAGTATAGTAGCGGGGGCAGATGAGCAGTTCTTC. This chain joins TRBV6-4 and TRBJ2-1, with TRBD2 identical over 9 bases. The CDR3 sequence is 14 residues long. Per germline, CDR1 MRHNA and CDR2 SNTAGT. With V trimmed by 5 bases and J by 8 bases, 7 bases remained unmatched.

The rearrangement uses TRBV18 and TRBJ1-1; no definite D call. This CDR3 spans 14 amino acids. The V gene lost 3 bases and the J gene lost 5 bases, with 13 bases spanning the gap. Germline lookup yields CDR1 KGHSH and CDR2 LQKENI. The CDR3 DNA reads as TGTGCCAGCTCACCGGAGGGCGCATCAACTGAAGCTTTCTTT. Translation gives CASSPEGASTEAFF.

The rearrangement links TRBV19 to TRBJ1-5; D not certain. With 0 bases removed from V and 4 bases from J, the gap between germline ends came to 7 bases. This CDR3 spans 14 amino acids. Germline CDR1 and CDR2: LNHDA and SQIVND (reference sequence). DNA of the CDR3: TGTGCCAGTAGTATAGAAGTGAGGAATCAGCCCCAGCATTTT. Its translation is CASSIEVRNQPQHF.

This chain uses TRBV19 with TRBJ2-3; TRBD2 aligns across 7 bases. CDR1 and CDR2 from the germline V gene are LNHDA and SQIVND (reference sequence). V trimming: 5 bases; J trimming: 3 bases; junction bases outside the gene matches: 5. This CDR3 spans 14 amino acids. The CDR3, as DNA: TGTGCCAGTAGTTTCGACGGGAGGACAGATACGCAGTATTTT. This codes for CASSFDGRTDTQYF.

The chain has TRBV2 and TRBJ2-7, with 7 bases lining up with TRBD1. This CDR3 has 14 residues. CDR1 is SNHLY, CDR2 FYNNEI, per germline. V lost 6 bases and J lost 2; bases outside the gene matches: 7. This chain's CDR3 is CASRSGGSTYEQYF. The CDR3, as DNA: TGTGCCAGCAGGTCAGGGGGTTCCACCTACGAGCAGTACTTC.

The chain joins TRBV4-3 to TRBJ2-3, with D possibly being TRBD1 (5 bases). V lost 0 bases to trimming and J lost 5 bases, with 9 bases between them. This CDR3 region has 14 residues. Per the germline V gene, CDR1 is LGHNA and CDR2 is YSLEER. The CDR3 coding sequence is TGCGCCAGCAGCCAAGATAGGGGTAGAGATACGCAGTATTTT. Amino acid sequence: CASSQDRGRDTQYF.

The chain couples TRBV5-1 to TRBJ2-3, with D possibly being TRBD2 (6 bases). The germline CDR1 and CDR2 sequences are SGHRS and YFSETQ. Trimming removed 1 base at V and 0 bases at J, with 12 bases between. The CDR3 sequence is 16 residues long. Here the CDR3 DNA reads TGCGCCAGCAGCTTGTTTCCGGGAGCGAGCACAGATACGCAGTATTTT. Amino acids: CASSLFPGASTDTQYF.

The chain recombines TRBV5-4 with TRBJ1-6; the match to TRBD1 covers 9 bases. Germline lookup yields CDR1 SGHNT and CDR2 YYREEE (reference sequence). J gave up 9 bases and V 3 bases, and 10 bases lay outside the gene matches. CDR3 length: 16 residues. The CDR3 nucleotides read TGTGCCAGCAGCTCCGGGACAGGGACCCTTAGTTCACCCCTCCACTTT. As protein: CASSSGTGTLSSPLHF.

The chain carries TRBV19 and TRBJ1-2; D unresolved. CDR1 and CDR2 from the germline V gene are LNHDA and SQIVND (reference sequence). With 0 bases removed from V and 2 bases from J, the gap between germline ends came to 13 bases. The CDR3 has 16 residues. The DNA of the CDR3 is TGTGCCAGTAGTATAGATCTTACAGCCCTAAACTATGGCTACACCTTC. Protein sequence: CASSIDLTALNYGYTF.

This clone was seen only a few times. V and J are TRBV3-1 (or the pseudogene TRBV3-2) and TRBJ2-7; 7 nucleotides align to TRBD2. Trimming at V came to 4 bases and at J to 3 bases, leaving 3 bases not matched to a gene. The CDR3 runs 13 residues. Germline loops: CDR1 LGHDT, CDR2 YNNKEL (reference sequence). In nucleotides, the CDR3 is TGTGCCAGCAGCCCCTGGGAGGGCTACGAGCAGTACTTC. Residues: CASSPWEGYEQYF.

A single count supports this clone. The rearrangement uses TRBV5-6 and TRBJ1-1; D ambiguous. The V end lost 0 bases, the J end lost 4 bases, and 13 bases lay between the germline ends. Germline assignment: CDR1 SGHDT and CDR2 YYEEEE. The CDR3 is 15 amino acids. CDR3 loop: CASSLVMSGGTEAFF. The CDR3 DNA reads TGTGCCAGCAGCTTGGTAATGTCGGGTGGCACTGAAGCTTTCTTT.

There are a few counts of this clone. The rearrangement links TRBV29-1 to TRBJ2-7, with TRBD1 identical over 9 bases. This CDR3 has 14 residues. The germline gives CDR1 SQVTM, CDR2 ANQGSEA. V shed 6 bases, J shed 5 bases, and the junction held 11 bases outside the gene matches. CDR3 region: CSVTRGTGSHEQYF. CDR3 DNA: TGCAGCGTCACACGAGGGACAGGGTCGCACGAGCAGTACTTC.

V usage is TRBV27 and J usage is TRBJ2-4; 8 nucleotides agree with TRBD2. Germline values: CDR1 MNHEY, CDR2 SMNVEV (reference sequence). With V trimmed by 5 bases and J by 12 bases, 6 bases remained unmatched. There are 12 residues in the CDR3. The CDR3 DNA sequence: TGTGCCAGCAGTGTTGACGGGGGGGATCAGTACTTC. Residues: CASSVDGGDQYF.

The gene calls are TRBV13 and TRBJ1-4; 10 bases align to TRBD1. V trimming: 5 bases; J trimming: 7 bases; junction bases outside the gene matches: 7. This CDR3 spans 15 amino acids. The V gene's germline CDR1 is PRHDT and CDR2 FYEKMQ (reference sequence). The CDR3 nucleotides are TGTGCCAGCAGCACCACCGGGACAGGGGTTGAAAAACTGTTTTTT. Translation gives CASSTTGTGVEKLFF.

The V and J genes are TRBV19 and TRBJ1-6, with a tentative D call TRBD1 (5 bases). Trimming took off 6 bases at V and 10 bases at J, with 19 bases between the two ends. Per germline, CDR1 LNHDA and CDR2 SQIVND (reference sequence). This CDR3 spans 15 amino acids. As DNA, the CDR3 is TGTGCCAGTAGGGGCCGGGACGGGAGCGGCTCACCCCTCCACTTT. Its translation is CASRGRDGSGSPLHF. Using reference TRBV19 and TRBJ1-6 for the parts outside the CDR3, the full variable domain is DGGITQSPKYLFRKEGQNVTLSCEQNLNHDAMYWYRQDPGQGLRLIYYSQIVNDFQKGDIAEGYSVSREKKESFPLTVTSAQKNPTAFYLCASRGRDGSGSPLHFGNGTRLTVT.

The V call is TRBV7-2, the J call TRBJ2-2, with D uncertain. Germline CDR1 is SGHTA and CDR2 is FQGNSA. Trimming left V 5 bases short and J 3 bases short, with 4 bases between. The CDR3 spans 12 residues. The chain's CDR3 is CASSTYTGELFF. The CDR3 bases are TGTGCCAGCAGCACATACACCGGGGAGCTGTTTTTT.

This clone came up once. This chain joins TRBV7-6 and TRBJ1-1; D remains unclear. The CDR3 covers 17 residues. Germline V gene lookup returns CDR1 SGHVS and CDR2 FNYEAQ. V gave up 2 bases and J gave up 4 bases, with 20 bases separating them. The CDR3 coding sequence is TGTGCCAGCAGCTTAAATGGGGTTCCCAGAGGGCTCACTGAAGCTTTCTTT. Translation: CASSLNGVPRGLTEAFF.

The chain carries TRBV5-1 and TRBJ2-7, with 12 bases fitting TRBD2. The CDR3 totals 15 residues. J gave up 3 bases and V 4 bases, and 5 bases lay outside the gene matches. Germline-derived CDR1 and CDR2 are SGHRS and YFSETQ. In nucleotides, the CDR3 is TGCGCCAGCAGCCTCACTAGCGGGGGGAACTACGAGCAGTACTTC. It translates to CASSLTSGGNYEQYF.

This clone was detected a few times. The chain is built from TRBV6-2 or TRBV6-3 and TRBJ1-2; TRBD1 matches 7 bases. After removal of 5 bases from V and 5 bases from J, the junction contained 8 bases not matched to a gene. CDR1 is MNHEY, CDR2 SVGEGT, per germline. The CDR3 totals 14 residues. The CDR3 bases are TGTGCCAGCAGTCAACCGGGACAGAGGTATGGCTACACCTTC. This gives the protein CASSQPGQRYGYTF.

The CDR3 protein is CASRGQGTDTQYF. CDR3 in DNA: TGTGCCAGTAGGGGGCAGGGCACAGATACGCAGTATTTT. The V and J genes are TRBV19 and TRBJ2-3, with D possibly matching TRBD1 (5 bases). V was shortened by 6 bases and J by 1 base, with 8 bases between the two germline ends. Germline CDR1 LNHDA, CDR2 SQIVND (reference sequence). The CDR3 is 13 residues long.

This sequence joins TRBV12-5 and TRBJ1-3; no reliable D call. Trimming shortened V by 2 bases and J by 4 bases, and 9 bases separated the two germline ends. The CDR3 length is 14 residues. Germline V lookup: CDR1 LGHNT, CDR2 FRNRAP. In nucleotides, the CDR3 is TGTGCTAGTGGTTTGTGGAGACCGGGAAACACCATATATTTT. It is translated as CASGLWRPGNTIYF.

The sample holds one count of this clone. CDR3 sequence: CASSQYMLGQRNTEAFF. The CDR3 DNA follows: TGCGCCAGCAGTCAATATATGTTAGGACAGAGGAACACTGAAGCTTTCTTT. J is TRBJ1-1 and V is TRBV23-1, with D perhaps TRBD1 (6 bases). TRBV23-1 is an open reading frame, and its role is uncertain. The CDR3 is 17 residues long. With 1 base removed from V and 1 base from J, the gap between germline ends came to 16 bases.